This T cell receptor beta chain was identified during a study of blood T cell repertoires in COVID-19. Study-level background: Sites in the United States, Italy and Spain provided acute and convalescent COVID-19 samples. Sample material is recorded as cDNA or gDNA derived from T cells, B-cell-depleted T cells, or PBMCs.

Original handling: Estimated nucleated cell counts came from reference gene primer amplification. Sequencing was performed with immunoSEQ multiplex PCR; in TCRdb, only in-frame clones are kept and a portion is missing. V, J and clone size were drawn from that table, and D and trimming were deduced from the DNA. Of some 700,000 clones detected, 75% to 90% appear once; the ten largest clones hold over 0.2%. The CDR3 is 14 residues long. The V end was cut by 8 bases, the J end by 2 bases, with 15 bases between. In germline, CDR1 is MNHNY, CDR2 SVGAGI (reference sequence). The TCR was taken from a woman under 30 with acute or convalescent COVID-19. The chain is built from TRBV6-6 and TRBJ2-5; tentative D call: TRBD1 (7 bases). The sequenced sample was peripheral blood. The CDR3 loop reads CASGLTGRQETQYF. The CDR3 DNA reads as TGTGCCAGCGGGCTGACAGGGAGGCAAGAGACCCAGTACTTC.